The 27 T cell receptor beta chains below were found in one sample sequenced in a study of glioma-infiltrating T cells. TCR alpha and beta CDR3 regions were amplified from RNA using iRepertoire nested multiplex PCR. MiXCR was run by TCRdb on the multiplex PCR reads, yielding one entry per CDR3 protein. The profile shows around 130,000 distinct CDR3 sequences, around 25% of them singletons. The sequencing input was glioma tissue, nonneoplastic brain tissue, or PBMCs (not recorded which). Source of these receptors: a human donor with low-grade glioma or glioblastoma, undergoing nonglioma brain surgery, or in good health (not recorded which).

The chain uses TRBV2 and TRBJ2-7; D is unresolved. Germline loops: CDR1 SNHLY, CDR2 FYNNEI. The CDR3 contains 11 residues. Trimming took off 8 bases at V and 2 bases at J, with 7 bases between the two ends. CDR3: CASATPYEQYV. CDR3 nucleotides: TGTGCCAGCGCAACCCCCTACGAGCAGTACGTC.

In its sample, this clonotype was seen many times. The chain has TRBV6-1 and TRBJ1-6; 8 nucleotides align to TRBD1. The CDR3 has 14 residues. Germline V gene sequence: CDR1 MNHNS, CDR2 SASEGT. With V trimmed by 7 bases and J by 10 bases, 9 bases remained unmatched. CDR3 coding DNA: TGTGCCAGCACCAAGGGACAGGTCGGCTCACCCCTCCACTTT. Translated: CASTKGQVGSPLHF.

Many counts were recorded for this clonotype. The chain is built from TRBV7-2 and TRBJ2-5; 9 bases agree with TRBD1. Trimming cost V 2 bases and J 7 bases; bases outside gene matches: 14. The CDR3 length is 17 residues. The germline gives CDR1 SGHTA, CDR2 FQGNSA. The CDR3 nucleotides read TGTGCCAGCAGCTTACGTCTTGGTACAGGGGGCGAGGGGACCCAGTACTTC. This sequence encodes CASSLRLGTGGEGTQYF.

This clonotype was observed many times. This rearrangement joins TRBV27 to TRBJ1-3; 7 nucleotides match TRBD1. This CDR3 has 15 residues. Germline CDR1 is MNHEY and CDR2 is SMNVEV (reference sequence). Trimming at V came to 8 bases and at J to 5 bases, leaving 12 bases not matched to a gene. The CDR3 DNA follows: TGTGCCAGCGAACTCAAACAGGGGAGGCGAAACACCATATATTTT. Amino acid sequence: CASELKQGRRNTIYF.

This clonotype was seen many times. This chain links TRBV20-1 with TRBJ2-5; D remains ambiguous. CDR3 length: 11 amino acids. Germline CDR1 DFQATT, CDR2 SNEGSKA (reference sequence). Trimming stripped 6 bases from V and 5 bases from J, with 10 bases between. The CDR3 nucleotides read TGCAGTGCCCGGACCCGGGAGACCCAGTACTTC. Its translation: CSARTRETQYF.

This chain links TRBV7-2 with TRBJ2-1; 14 nucleotides agree with TRBD2. The germline V gene has CDR1 SGHTA and CDR2 FQGNSA. The CDR3 loop spans 17 amino acids. V lost 4 bases, J lost 6 bases, and 8 bases stayed unmatched. CDR3 residues: CASSSTSGGARGNEQFF. The CDR3, as DNA: TGTGCCAGCAGCTCGACTAGCGGGGGGGCCAGGGGCAATGAGCAGTTCTTC.

About this clonotype: A much more abundant neighbour one base away suggests this may be a read error. The rearrangement uses TRBV20-1 and TRBJ1-1, with a weak D call TRBD1 (5 bases). Germline CDR1 is DFQATT and CDR2 is SNEGSKA (reference sequence). The CDR3 extends over 14 amino acids. CDR3 in amino acids: CGAHAGRGNTEAFF. CDR3 nucleotides: TGCGGTGCTCATGCAGGGAGGGGGAACACTGAAGCTTTCTTT.

Regarding this clonotype: The conserved final phenylalanine or tryptophan is absent from the CDR3, which likely points to a read error. V and J are TRBV12-3 or TRBV12-4 and TRBJ2-3, with 9 bases aligning to TRBD1. This CDR3 contains 14 residues. V lost 11 bases, J lost 4 bases, and 10 bases stayed unmatched. The CDR3 here is CASRPGQGADTQYS. Written as DNA, the CDR3 is TGTGCCTCCCGCCCGGGACAGGGTGCAGATACGCAGTATTCT.

This clonotype showed up many times. The chain uses TRBV11-2 and TRBJ1-1; TRBD1 might be the D (6 bases). The CDR3 is made up of 17 amino acids. V shed 5 bases and J shed 0 bases, with 19 bases lying between them. Per the germline V gene, CDR1 is SGHAT and CDR2 is FQNNGV. As DNA, the CDR3 is TGTGCCAGCAGCCTAAGGAAGGACAGATTAATGAACACTGAAGCTTTCTTT. Translated, it gives CASSLRKDRLMNTEAFF.

CDR3 DNA: TGTGCCAGTAGAGGAAGGGAGAGGGGGAATTCACCCCTCCACTTT. Protein product: CASRGRERGNSPLHF. The chain employs TRBV19 and TRBJ1-6, with D possibly matching TRBD1 (6 bases). V was pared by 6 bases and J by 7 bases, with 16 bases between. The germline CDR1 and CDR2 sequences are LNHDA and SQIVND (reference sequence). The CDR3 runs to 15 residues.

This chain links TRBV20-1 with TRBJ2-1; tentatively, D is TRBD2 (6 bases). The CDR3 loop spans 15 amino acids. CDR1 and CDR2 from the germline V gene are DFQATT and SNEGSKA (reference sequence). Trimming shortened V by 6 bases and J by 0 bases, and 15 bases separated the two germline ends. Here the CDR3 DNA reads TGCAGTGCAGCCCGCGGGGATAGCTCCTACAATGAGCAGTTCTTC. Its protein product is CSAARGDSSYNEQFF.

The chain recombines TRBV7-6 with TRBJ2-5, with D uncertain. V dropped 0 bases and J dropped 3 bases, with 2 bases sitting between them. The germline V gene encodes CDR1 SGHVS and CDR2 FNYEAQ. This CDR3 contains 12 residues. The CDR3: CASSLAEETQYF. CDR3 bases: TGTGCCAGCAGCTTAGCGGAAGAGACCCAGTACTTC.

This clonotype was seen ten or more times. The genes are TRBV27 and TRBJ2-3, with 11 bases fitting TRBD2. Germline V gives CDR1 MNHEY, CDR2 SMNVEV (reference sequence). The J segment lost 0 bases and the V segment lost 6 bases, leaving 2 bases of the junction unmatched. This CDR3 has 15 amino acids. The CDR3 loop is CASRGLAASTDTQYF. The CDR3 nucleotides read TGTGCCAGCAGGGGACTAGCGGCTAGCACAGATACGCAGTATTTT.

This sequence joins TRBV9 and TRBJ2-3, with D possibly TRBD2 on 7 matching bases. Per the germline V gene, CDR1 is SGDLS and CDR2 is YYNGEE. V was trimmed by 3 bases and J by 5 bases, leaving 25 bases between them. This CDR3 region has 18 residues. The CDR3 sequence: CASSEPSRLEGGRDTQYF. The CDR3 nucleotides read TGTGCCAGCAGCGAGCCCTCTAGGCTAGAGGGGGGGCGAGATACGCAGTATTTT.

In the case of this clonotype: This may be a read error: a much more frequent sequence differs by one nucleotide. The V and J genes are TRBV6-1 and TRBJ1-1; D gene uncertain. Germline V gene sequence: CDR1 MNHNS, CDR2 SASEGT. The CDR3 totals 13 residues. CDR3: CDSSEVDNTEAFF. The CDR3 nucleotides read TGTGACAGCAGTGAAGTAGATAACACTGAAGCTTTCTTT.

There are many counts of this clonotype. The J gene is TRBJ1-2, the V gene TRBV28; D unresolved. CDR1 and CDR2 from the germline V gene are MDHEN and SYDVKM. The ends were cut back, 2 bases at V and 4 bases at J, with 5 bases in the middle. This CDR3 comprises 12 residues. DNA of the CDR3: TGTGCCAGCAGTTTAAAATCCTATGGCTACACCTTC. Its translation: CASSLKSYGYTF.

Concerning this clonotype: An end of the junction differs from the germline gene, which may be a read error. This sequence joins TRBV7-3 and TRBJ2-5; TRBD2 is a possible D gene (5 bases). This CDR3 spans 15 amino acids. CDR1 and CDR2 from the germline V gene are SGHTA and FQGTGA. Here the CDR3 DNA reads TGTGCCAGCAGCTTACTCCCGGGAATCCAAGAGACCCAGTGCTTC. Protein sequence: CASSLLPGIQETQCF.

The rearrangement joins TRBV7-9 to TRBJ2-7, with D perhaps matching TRBD2 (5 bases). Per the germline V gene, CDR1 is SEHNR and CDR2 is FQNEAQ (reference sequence). The CDR3 covers 12 residues. The V end was cut by 5 bases, the J end by 6 bases, with 11 bases between. The CDR3 DNA reads as TGTGCCAGCAGCCAGGACGGGGTCGAGCAGTACGTC. It translates to CASSQDGVEQYV.

This clonotype was seen many times. The chain recombines TRBV6-2 or TRBV6-3 with TRBJ1-5, with D perhaps TRBD1 (5 bases). The CDR3 consists of 14 residues. Germline assignment: CDR1 MNHEY and CDR2 SVGEGT. Trimming pared 2 bases from V and 4 bases from J, leaving 9 bases between. CDR3 nucleotide sequence: TGTGCCAGCAGTTACAGGGGAAGGAATCAGCCCCAGCATTTT. Amino acids: CASSYRGRNQPQHF.

This clonotype was seen a few times. This chain connects TRBV28 to TRBJ1-5; 7 bases align to TRBD1. CDR1 and CDR2 from the germline V gene are MDHEN and SYDVKM. The V and J ends lost 4 bases and 3 bases, in that order; junction bases with no gene match: 6. The CDR3 length is 15 residues. The CDR3 sequence: CASSYIQGYNQPQHF. The CDR3 bases are TGTGCCAGCAGTTACATACAGGGGTACAATCAGCCCCAGCATTTT.

The chain couples TRBV12-3 or TRBV12-4 to TRBJ1-4, with no clear D. The CDR3 runs to 11 residues. Trimming took off 3 bases at V and 8 bases at J, with 4 bases between the two ends. The CDR3 is CASSFSEKLFF. DNA of the CDR3: TGTGCCAGCAGTTTTTCCGAAAAACTGTTTTTT.

This clonotype was counted between two and nine times. The chain recombines TRBV20-1 with TRBJ1-3; 8 positions match TRBD1. The V gene end was trimmed by 3 bases and the J gene end by 2 bases; junction bases not matched to a gene: 3. The germline CDR1 and CDR2 sequences are DFQATT and SNEGSKA (reference sequence). This CDR3 spans 14 amino acids. The CDR3 region has the DNA TGCAGTGCTAGCAGGACAGGGACTGGAAACACCATATATTTT. Its translation: CSASRTGTGNTIYF.

This clonotype has at least ten counts. The chain links TRBV6-1 to TRBJ1-6; no clear D. The CDR3 has 12 residues. V was shortened by 9 bases and J by 5 bases, with 8 bases between the two germline ends. CDR1 is MNHNS, CDR2 SASEGT, per germline. CDR3 in amino acids: CARSPNNSPLHF. For the CDR3, the DNA is TGTGCCAGATCTCCCAATAATTCACCCCTCCACTTT.

The CDR3, as DNA: TGTGCCAGCAGCCCAGGGACAGCTCTCCAAGAGACCCAGTACTTC. It specifies CASSPGTALQETQYF. The V and J genes are TRBV7-3 and TRBJ2-5; 7 nucleotides agree with TRBD1. Trimming took 5 bases from V and 1 from J; bases not matched to a gene: 7. This CDR3 spans 15 amino acids. Per the germline V gene, CDR1 is SGHTA and CDR2 is FQGTGA.

This clonotype has only a few counts. The chain employs TRBV4-1 and TRBJ2-5; TRBD1 is a possible D gene (6 bases). Trimming shortened V by 1 base and J by 0 bases, and 9 bases separated the two germline ends. The CDR3 length is 15 residues. CDR1 MGHRA and CDR2 YSYEKL come from the germline V gene. The CDR3 protein is CASSQVRQDQETQYF. CDR3 nucleotide sequence: TGCGCCAGCAGCCAAGTAAGACAGGACCAAGAGACCCAGTACTTC.

The chain carries TRBV18 and TRBJ2-6, with D hard to call. The CDR3 runs 14 residues. V was shortened by 0 bases and J by 4 bases, with 4 bases between the two germline ends. Germline V gives CDR1 KGHSH, CDR2 LQKENI. For the CDR3, the DNA is TGTGCCAGCTCACCACCGGTGGGGGCCAACGTCCTGACTTTC. Protein sequence: CASSPPVGANVLTF.

This clonotype was detected a few times. The chain combines TRBV3-1 with TRBJ1-6; TRBD1 is a possible D gene (6 bases). Germline CDR1 LGHDT, CDR2 YNNKEL (reference sequence). CDR3 length equals 15 residues. Trimming cost V 3 bases and J 7 bases, with 13 bases left between them. The CDR3 is CASSQKGGINSPLHF. CDR3 coding DNA: TGTGCCAGCAGCCAGAAGGGGGGAATCAATTCACCCCTCCACTTT.